This is a list of T cell receptor beta chains from one sample in a study of CD8 T cells in Susac syndrome. TCRdb reanalysed the immunoSEQ multiplex PCR reads using MiXCR and keeps one entry per CDR3 protein. This sample has some 150,000 distinct CDR3 sequences, with 94% found just once. The sequenced sample consisted of CD8+ T cells from PBMCs. Receptors originate from a human donor with multiple sclerosis. Each CDR3 is given with its conserved first and last residue. The order of the fields is D gene, J gene, clone size, V gene, CDR3 DNA, CDR3 protein. The D gene is left open where the match is weak. Size is omitted from some rows. Given values are once, few, many or a class for expanded clones.

>.|TRBJ1-5|few|TRBV6-2/TRBV6-3
TGTGCCAGCAGTTGGGGAAATCAGCCCCAGCATTTT
CASSWGNQPQHF
>TRBD1|TRBJ1-5|.|TRBV27
TGTGCCAGCCGTCGAGGGGGCGGAAGCAATCAGCCCCAGCATTTT
CASRRGGGSNQPQHF
>.|TRBJ1-6|once|TRBV9
TGTGCCAGCAGCGCCTTGGCCGGGCTCCACGGGAATTCACCCCTCCACTTT
CASSALAGLHGNSPLHF
>.|TRBJ2-1|.|TRBV20-1
TGCAGTGCTAACGGCAAAATATCTAAATATGAGCAGTTCTTC
CSANGKISKYEQFF
>.|TRBJ2-5|.|TRBV30
TGTGCCTGGAGTTCAGGGGGGGCGGAGACCCAGTACTTC
CAWSSGGAETQYF
>.|TRBJ2-7|.|TRBV14
TGTGCCAGCAGCCAAGACACAGGACGGCAGTACTTC
CASSQDTGRQYF
>TRBD1|TRBJ1-2|.|TRBV20-1
TGCAGTGCTAGAGATCGGTCGGGACAGGGGGATTATGGCTACACCTTC
CSARDRSGQGDYGYTF
>.|TRBJ1-1|.|TRBV20-1
TGCAGTGCTAGAGATCGGAGAGGGCCCCTTGAAGCTTTCTTT
CSARDRRGPLEAFF
>TRBD1|TRBJ2-7|.|TRBV6-5
TGTGCCAGCACCCCTGGGACAGGGGGCGAGCAGTACTTC
CASTPGTGGEQYF
>.|TRBJ1-5|once|TRBV3-1
TGTGCCAGCAGCCGTCGGGGGGGAAGGCAGCCCCAGCATTTT
CASSRRGGRQPQHF
>.|TRBJ1-1|.|TRBV9
TGTGCCAGCAGCGTATCCGGCAGGGTAGGGACTGAAGCTTTCTTT
CASSVSGRVGTEAFF
>.|TRBJ2-1|.|TRBV15
TGTGCCACCAGCAACAGCGGAGGGCGCCACAATGAGCAGTTCTTC
CATSNSGGRHNEQFF
>.|TRBJ2-1|.|TRBV19
TGTGCCAGTAGTATACAGGGTACCTACAATGAGCAGTTCTTC
CASSIQGTYNEQFF
>TRBD1|TRBJ1-6|.|TRBV4-3
TGCGCCAGCAGCCAAGACCAGGGGGCGGATTCACCCCTCCACTTT
CASSQDQGADSPLHF
>TRBD2|TRBJ2-1|.|TRBV7-9
TGTGCCAGCAGCCCTAGCGGGCGCTACAATGAGCAGTTCTTC
CASSPSGRYNEQFF
>TRBD1|TRBJ2-2|.|TRBV30
TGTGCCTGGAGAGGGACAGGGGGCAACACCGGGGAGCTGTTTTTT
CAWRGTGGNTGELFF
>TRBD2|TRBJ2-4|.|TRBV4-2
TGTGCCAGCAGCCAAGGGCCCGGGGGGAACATTCAGTACTTC
CASSQGPGGNIQYF
>TRBD2|TRBJ2-3|.|TRBV2
TGTGCCAGCAGTGAATTCGGACGGGGGGATGGAGATACGCAGTATTTT
CASSEFGRGDGDTQYF
>TRBD1|TRBJ1-5|once|TRBV12-5
TGTGCTAGTGTTCCGGGACAGGATAGCAATCAGCCCCAGCATTTT
CASVPGQDSNQPQHF
>TRBD2|TRBJ2-2|.|TRBV27
TGTGCCAGCAGTCAAGCGGGGGGAACCGGGGAGCTGTTTTTT
CASSQAGGTGELFF
>.|TRBJ1-2|.|TRBV29-1
TGCAGCGTTGCACAACCAGACAGGCTCACCTATGGCTACACCTTC
CSVAQPDRLTYGYTF
>TRBD1|TRBJ1-2|.|TRBV27
TGTGCCAGCACAGGGGGCTATGGCTACACCTTC
CASTGGYGYTF
>.|TRBJ2-1|once|TRBV20-1
TGCAGTGCTAGAGCCCGGCAGGGGCGAAACAATGAGCAGTTCTTC
CSARARQGRNNEQFF
>.|TRBJ2-1|.|TRBV6-5
TGTGCCAGCAGTTACTCGGGCCCGTACAATGAGCAGTTCTTC
CASSYSGPYNEQFF
>TRBD2|TRBJ2-3|.|TRBV6-6
TGTGCCAGCAGTTACTCGATAGCGGGTAGTGGTGGGACGCAGTATTTT
CASSYSIAGSGGTQYF
>TRBD1|TRBJ2-7|.|TRBV5-1
TGTGCCAGCAGTTTTGGGACAGGGTCTTACGAGCAGTACTTC
CASSFGTGSYEQYF
>.|TRBJ1-4|.|TRBV5-6
TGTGCCAGCAGCCCAAGTGTTGGTGAAAAACTGTTTTTT
CASSPSVGEKLFF
>.|TRBJ2-3|.|TRBV7-8
TGTGCCAGCAGCTTAGTGCTCGGGCCAAGCACAGATACGCAGTATTTT
CASSLVLGPSTDTQYF
>.|TRBJ1-3|.|TRBV4-1
TGCGCCAGCAGCCAAGATCAAGGGGAAGGAAACACCATATATTTT
CASSQDQGEGNTIYF
>.|TRBJ1-5|.|TRBV23-1
TGCGCCAGGGGACCGAGGGATCAGCCCCAGCATTTT
CARGPRDQPQHF
>TRBD2|TRBJ2-3|.|TRBV5-1
TGCGCCAGCAGCTTGGATCTAGCGGGGGGCCGTACGCAGTATTTT
CASSLDLAGGRTQYF
>.|TRBJ2-1|.|TRBV28
TGTGCCAGCAGTTTATCCCGGGGCACCTTGCAGTTCTTC
CASSLSRGTLQFF
>TRBD1|TRBJ2-7|.|TRBV11-2
TGTGCCAGCAGCACACAGGGGGCCCCCGAGCAGTACTTC
CASSTQGAPEQYF
>TRBD1|TRBJ1-1|.|TRBV27
TGTGCCAGCAGTTTCTCATGGGACAGGGAGAACACTGAAGCTTTCTTT
CASSFSWDRENTEAFF
>.|TRBJ2-3|.|TRBV2
TGTGCCAGCAGGCCAGTCAGGGAGGTTCCAGATACGCAGTATTTT
CASRPVREVPDTQYF
>TRBD1|TRBJ2-3|once|TRBV2
TGTGCCAGCAGTGCAGACAGGGTCACAGATACGCAGTATTTT
CASSADRVTDTQYF
>TRBD2|TRBJ2-1|.|TRBV2
TGTGCCAGCAGTTATCCTACGGGGGGGCCCCGCAATGAGCAGTTCTTC
CASSYPTGGPRNEQFF